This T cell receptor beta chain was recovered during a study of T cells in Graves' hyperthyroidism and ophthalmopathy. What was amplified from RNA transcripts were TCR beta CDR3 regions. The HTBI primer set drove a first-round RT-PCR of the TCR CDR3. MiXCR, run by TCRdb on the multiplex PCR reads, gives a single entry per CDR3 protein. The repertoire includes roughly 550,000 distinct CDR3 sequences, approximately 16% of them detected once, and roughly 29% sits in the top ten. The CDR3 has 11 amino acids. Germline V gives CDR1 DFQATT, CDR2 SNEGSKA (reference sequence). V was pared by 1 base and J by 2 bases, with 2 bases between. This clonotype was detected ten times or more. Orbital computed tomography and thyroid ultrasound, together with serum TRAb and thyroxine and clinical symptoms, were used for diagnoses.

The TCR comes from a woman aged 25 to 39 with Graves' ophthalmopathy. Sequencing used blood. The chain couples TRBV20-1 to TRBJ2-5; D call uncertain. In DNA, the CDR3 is TGCAGTGCTAGAGGACAAGAGACCCAGTACTTC. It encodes CSARGQETQYF.